This T cell receptor beta chain was sequenced for a study of vaccination and CD4 T cells after COVID-19. At the level of the study: Post-vaccine sampling followed dose two by a median roughly 70 days (range 14 to 241).

Concerning this clonotype: What it binds is not known.

In germline, CDR1 is SGHKS, CDR2 YYEKEE (reference sequence). This CDR3 is built from 13 residues. Trimming stripped 3 bases from V and 5 bases from J, with 11 bases between. The Oncomine TCR Beta short-read assay generated sequence data from the DNA of cultured CD4+ T cells. The genomic DNA was obtained from cultured CD4+ T cells by extraction with the QIAamp micro DNA kit. A single record per CDR3 protein comes from TCRdb applying MiXCR to the PCR reads. The table shows 7,000 to 10,000 distinct CDR3 sequences, with under 20% occurring only once. The treatment: roughly 10-day PBMC culture with coronavirus spike peptide pools or control peptides (ViraFEST assay). Per well, 2 million or so PBMCs were cultured in the presence of 9 to 10 IU/ml IL-2 and approximately 9.5 ug/ml peptide pools.

V is TRBV5-5 and J is TRBJ1-2; maybe TRBD1 (6 bases). The source of this sequence is a human donor who had recovered from COVID-19. The sequenced sample was CD4+ T cells from blood, cultured in vitro, obtained after SARS-CoV-2 vaccination. CDR3 nucleotides: TGTGCCAGCAGCTCCTCCCAGGGGTATGGCTACACCTTC. It encodes CASSSSQGYGYTF.